These T cell receptor beta chains were read from a single sample in a study of CD8+CD57+ T cells in acquired aplastic anemia. Each CDR3 protein is one row after TCRdb ran MiXCR on the reads. The sample consists of around 200,000 distinct CDR3 sequences, 55% to 65% of them appearing once. Sequenced: sorted CD4+, CD8+, or CD8+CD57+ T cells (not recorded which) from PBMCs. These TCRs come from a human donor with aplastic anemia. Each CDR3 is given with its conserved first and last residue. Clone sizes are given selectively: once, few, many, or a class where the clone is expanded.

J gene,clone size,V gene,CDR3 protein
TRBJ2-7,once,TRBV12-3/TRBV12-4,CASSRQGPDYEQYF
TRBJ2-2,-,TRBV6-2/TRBV6-3,CASSYWQPGELFF
TRBJ1-1,-,TRBV29-1,CSSITGTNTEAFF
TRBJ1-2,-,TRBV25-1,CASSGLQGDGISNYGYTF
TRBJ1-5,many,TRBV6-1,CASSVRDATHSNQPQHF
TRBJ2-1,-,TRBV10-3,CAISLGFTGSYNEQFF
TRBJ2-7,-,TRBV15,CATSGGTGTGSYEQYF
TRBJ2-2,-,TRBV7-2,CASSFGQTGELFF
TRBJ2-2,many,TRBV19,CASSMLAGLNTGELFF
TRBJ1-2,once,TRBV5-1,CASSWTLRYGYTF
TRBJ2-1,-,TRBV9,CASSTRWTGTAEQFF
TRBJ2-3,many,TRBV4-2,CASSQGGETYTQYF
TRBJ2-7,few,TRBV10-3,CAISQGATSYEQYF
TRBJ2-2,-,TRBV19,CASSIRAGGFTGELFF
TRBJ2-3,-,TRBV7-9,CASSPKGPDTQYF
TRBJ2-7,-,TRBV5-1,CASTPVRGSSYEQYF
TRBJ2-1,-,TRBV7-2,CASSQTWDKGEQFF
TRBJ2-1,-,TRBV24-1,CATRGQGRSYNEQFF
TRBJ1-4,-,TRBV20-1,CSAVGAATNEKLFF
TRBJ2-7,many,TRBV6-1,CASSAGTGRLFYEQYF
TRBJ2-1,-,TRBV7-3,CASSLQGSCNEQFF